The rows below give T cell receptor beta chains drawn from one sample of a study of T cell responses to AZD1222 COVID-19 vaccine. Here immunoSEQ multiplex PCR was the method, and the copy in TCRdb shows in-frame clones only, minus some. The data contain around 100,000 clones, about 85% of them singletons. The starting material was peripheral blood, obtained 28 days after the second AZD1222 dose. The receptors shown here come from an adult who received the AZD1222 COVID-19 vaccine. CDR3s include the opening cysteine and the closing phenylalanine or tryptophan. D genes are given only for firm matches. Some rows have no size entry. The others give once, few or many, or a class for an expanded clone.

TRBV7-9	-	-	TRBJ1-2	TGTGCCAGCAGTCACCTCTCGTGGGGGAACTATGGCTACACCTTC	CASSHLSWGNYGYTF
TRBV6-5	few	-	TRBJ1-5	TGTGCCAGCAGTTACCCCGGGGAGGGGAATCAGCCCCAGCATTTT	CASSYPGEGNQPQHF
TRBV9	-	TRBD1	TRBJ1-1	TGTGCCAGCAGCGGACAGGGTCAGAACACTGAAGCTTTCTTT	CASSGQGQNTEAFF
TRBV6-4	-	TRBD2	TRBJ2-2	TGTGCCAGCAGTGAAGATAGCGGGAGCACCGGGGAGCTGTTTTTT	CASSEDSGSTGELFF
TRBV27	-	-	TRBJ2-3	TGTGCCAGCAGTTTGAGGCTCACTAGCACAGATACGCAGTATTTT	CASSLRLTSTDTQYF
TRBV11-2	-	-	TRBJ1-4	TGTGCCAGCAGCTTCGAGGGCAGGGGTGGTGAAAAACTGTTTTTT	CASSFEGRGGEKLFF
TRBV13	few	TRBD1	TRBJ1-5	TGTGCCAGCAGCCAAGGGGACAGGGATCAGCCCCAGCATTTT	CASSQGDRDQPQHF
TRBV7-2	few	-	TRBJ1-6	TGTGCCAGCAGCAACGCACAGGGCTTGTATAATTCACCCCTCCACTTT	CASSNAQGLYNSPLHF
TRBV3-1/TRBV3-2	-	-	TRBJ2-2	TGTGCCAGCAGCCAAGTTAGCGCCGGGGAGCTGTTTTTT	CASSQVSAGELFF
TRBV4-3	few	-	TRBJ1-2	TGCGCCAGCAGCCAAGAAAACAGGGCGATATATGGCTACACCTTC	CASSQENRAIYGYTF
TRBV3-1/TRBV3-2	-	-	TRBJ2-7	TGTGCCAGCAGCCACCACACTCGGGGGTACTACGAGCAGTACTTC	CASSHHTRGYYEQYF
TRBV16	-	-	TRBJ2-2	TGTGCCAGCCTTCGGCGGACTGACACCGGGGAGCTGTTTTTT	CASLRRTDTGELFF
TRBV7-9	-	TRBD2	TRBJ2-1	TGTGCCAGCAGCTTAGCCACCTCTAGCGGATCCTACAATGAGCAGTTCTTC	CASSLATSSGSYNEQFF
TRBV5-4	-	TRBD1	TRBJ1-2	TGTGCCAGCAGCTTGGTTCAGGGACAGGGGGCGCCGGGCTACACCTTC	CASSLVQGQGAPGYTF
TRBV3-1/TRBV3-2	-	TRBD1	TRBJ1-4	TGTGCCAGCAGCCCTTGGGACAGACCCTACCCTAATGAAAAACTGTTTTTT	CASSPWDRPYPNEKLFF
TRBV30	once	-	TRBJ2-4	TGTGCCTGGAGTGTCGGAGGCTTCGGGGTCATTCAGTACTTC	CAWSVGGFGVIQYF
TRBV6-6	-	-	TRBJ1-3	TGTGCCAGCAGTCAGGGACCGGGAGTAAACACCATATATTTT	CASSQGPGVNTIYF
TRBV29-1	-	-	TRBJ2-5	TGCAGCGTCAAGGTGGGGAGAAACCAAGAGACCCAGTACTTC	CSVKVGRNQETQYF
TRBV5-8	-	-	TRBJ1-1	TGTGCCAGCAGTTTTACAGGGCGTGAAGCTTTCTTT	CASSFTGREAFF
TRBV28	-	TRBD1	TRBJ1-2	TGTGCCAGCAGTTCAGGGGGGGTTGGAGGCTACACCTTC	CASSSGGVGGYTF